A single sample gave rise to the 23 T cell receptor beta chains below, sequenced in a study of OX40 agonist ivuxolimab in advanced cancers. Library construction relied on the immunoSEQ multiplex PCR assay. TCRdb carries this immuneACCESS record with in-frame sequences only. Its versions omit some clonotypes, under half of them owing to an unresolved V gene in the studies checked, with the rest unexplained. The sample includes under 20,000 clones, with about nine tenths observed a single time. The ten most abundant clones make up approximately 15% of the sample. The sample in question was CD4+ or CD8+ T cells sorted from blood, obtained in a trial of the OX40 agonist ivuxolimab. These receptors were taken from an adult with an advanced solid tumor such as melanoma, head and neck, liver or kidney cancer.

V usage is TRBV4-1 and J usage is TRBJ1-6; D is perhaps TRBD1 (6 bases). Germline CDR1 MGHRA, CDR2 YSYEKL. The CDR3 contains 17 residues. Trimming removed 1 base from V and 0 bases from J, with 10 bases in between. The chain's CDR3 is CASSQGGPGSYNSPLHF. The DNA for the CDR3 is TGCGCCAGCAGCCAAGGGGGGCCAGGCTCCTATAATTCACCCCTCCACTTT.

V usage is TRBV14 and J usage is TRBJ2-7, with D unclear. The CDR3 spans 11 residues. Germline V gene lookup returns CDR1 SGHDN and CDR2 FVKESK. Trimming pared 3 bases from V and 7 bases from J, leaving 7 bases between. CDR3 sequence (DNA): TGTGCCAGCAGCCATAGTTGGGAGCAGTACTTC. It encodes CASSHSWEQYF.

This chain joins TRBV10-3 and TRBJ2-2; D unclear. Trimming shortened V by 7 bases and J by 2 bases, and 8 bases separated the two germline ends. In germline, CDR1 is ENHRY, CDR2 SYGVKD. This CDR3 comprises 13 residues. The CDR3 region has the DNA TGTGCCATCACGGGCGGCAACACCGGGGAGCTGTTTTTT. Translated: CAITGGNTGELFF.

This rearrangement joins TRBV9 to TRBJ1-4; 9 nucleotides line up with TRBD1. V shed 3 bases, J shed 7 bases, and the junction held 4 bases outside the gene matches. The V gene's germline CDR1 is SGDLS and CDR2 YYNGEE. The CDR3 sequence is 14 residues long. The CDR3 nucleotides read TGTGCCAGCAGCGAGGGACAGGGCCGTGAAAAACTGTTTTTT. Its translation: CASSEGQGREKLFF.

This rearrangement joins TRBV5-1 to TRBJ1-1, with no clear D. V was cut by 2 bases and J by 4 bases, with 12 bases left in between. CDR1 and CDR2 (germline): SGHRS, YFSETQ. CDR3 length equals 14 residues. The CDR3 DNA sequence: TGCGCCAGCAGCTTTGAGGGTGTGGGCACTGAAGCTTTCTTT. Protein product: CASSFEGVGTEAFF.

V and J are TRBV30 and TRBJ2-7; D is unclear. The CDR3 has 11 amino acids. From germline, CDR1 is GTSNPN and CDR2 SVGIG (reference sequence). Between the trimmed V and J ends, which lost 6 bases and 1 base, there was a span of 7 bases. The CDR3: CACMGSYEQYF. In nucleotides, the CDR3 is TGTGCCTGTATGGGGTCCTACGAGCAGTACTTC.

This chain links TRBV19 with TRBJ2-4; 9 positions agree with TRBD2. Germline loops: CDR1 LNHDA, CDR2 SQIVND (reference sequence). The CDR3 contains 15 residues. V shed 0 bases, J shed 8 bases, and the junction held 5 bases outside the gene matches. Here the CDR3 reads CASSIEAGGPHIQYF. The CDR3 DNA sequence: TGTGCCAGTAGTATAGAGGCGGGGGGGCCTCACATTCAGTACTTC.

This clone was counted only a few times. This rearrangement joins TRBV2 to TRBJ1-1; 8 bases match TRBD1. Per the germline V gene, CDR1 is SNHLY and CDR2 is FYNNEI. The CDR3 extends over 13 amino acids. J was trimmed by 5 bases and V by 6 bases; bases with no gene match: 5. The CDR3 is CASSGQGLTEAFF. The CDR3 DNA sequence: TGTGCCAGCAGCGGACAGGGTTTAACTGAAGCTTTCTTT.

The chain employs TRBV5-6 and TRBJ2-1; 12 positions match TRBD2. Germline V gene data show CDR1 as SGHDT and CDR2 as YYEEEE. J lost 2 bases, V lost 2 bases, and 5 bases had no gene match. The CDR3 is 17 amino acids. The CDR3 DNA follows: TGTGCCAGCAGCTTCCTAGCGGGGGGGCGGACCTACAATGAGCAGTTCTTC. Its protein product is CASSFLAGGRTYNEQFF.

This chain uses TRBV6-6 with TRBJ2-1; D is ambiguous. CDR1 and CDR2 from the germline V gene are MNHNY and SVGAGI (reference sequence). The V and J ends lost 7 bases and 7 bases respectively, with 11 bases between them. There are 12 residues in the CDR3. The CDR3 here is CASTPYGNEQFF. DNA for the CDR3: TGTGCCAGCACCCCGTATGGGAATGAGCAGTTCTTC.

The chain has TRBV7-3 and TRBJ2-3; D gene uncertain. The length of the CDR3 is 14 residues. The V end lost 5 bases, the J end lost 4 bases, and 13 bases lay between the germline ends. In germline, CDR1 is SGHTA, CDR2 FQGTGA. The CDR3 region is CASSVQGRPDTQYF. CDR3 in DNA: TGTGCCAGCAGCGTACAAGGGCGCCCAGATACGCAGTATTTT.

The chain uses TRBV7-2 and TRBJ2-1; D is unclear. V dropped 3 bases and J dropped 0 bases, with 6 bases sitting between them. Germline V gene lookup returns CDR1 SGHTA and CDR2 FQGNSA. This CDR3 spans 14 amino acids. This chain's CDR3 is CASSFRGSYNEQFF. For the CDR3, the DNA is TGTGCCAGCAGCTTTCGCGGCTCCTACAATGAGCAGTTCTTC.

CDR3 region: CASSVERHTEAFF. DNA of the CDR3: TGTGCCAGCAGCGTAGAACGGCACACTGAAGCTTTCTTT. The chain joins TRBV9 to TRBJ1-1; no firm D call. The CDR3 has 13 residues. Germline CDR1 SGDLS, CDR2 YYNGEE. With 0 bases removed from V and 3 bases from J, the gap between germline ends came to 6 bases.

The chain is built from TRBV5-1 and TRBJ1-2, with TRBD1 matching 7 bases. The CDR3 sequence is 15 residues long. The trim removed 0 bases at V and 8 bases at J, leaving 10 bases unmatched. In germline, CDR1 is SGHRS, CDR2 YFSETQ. The CDR3 DNA reads TGCGCCAGCAGCTTGGAGGGACAGCTAACGCAGGGCTACACCTTC. Its protein product is CASSLEGQLTQGYTF.

The chain employs TRBV29-1 and TRBJ2-7, with TRBD2 matching 11 bases. CDR1 and CDR2 from the germline V gene are SQVTM and ANQGSEA. This CDR3 is built from 15 residues. V lost 1 base to trimming and J lost 2 bases; unmatched junction nucleotides: 4. The CDR3 DNA sequence: TGCAGCGTTGAAGGGCTAGCGGGAGGTCCCTACGAGCAGTACTTC. Protein: CSVEGLAGGPYEQYF.

This clone occurred once. For the CDR3, the DNA is TGTGCCAGTAGTGTCTTAGCGGGAGGGCCCCTCGAGCAGTACTTC. It codes for CASSVLAGGPLEQYF. J is TRBJ2-7 and V is TRBV19, with TRBD2 matching over 11 bases. Germline V gives CDR1 LNHDA, CDR2 SQIVND (reference sequence). V lost 5 bases and J lost 6; bases outside the gene matches: 9. This CDR3 contains 15 residues.

V and J are TRBV10-2 and TRBJ1-1; D gene uncertain. The germline V gene has CDR1 WSHSY and CDR2 SAAADI. V lost 4 bases to trimming and J lost 1 base, with 7 bases between them. The CDR3 is 13 amino acids. Written as DNA, the CDR3 is TGCGCCAGCAGTGCCACGACGAACACTGAAGCTTTCTTT. It yields the protein CASSATTNTEAFF.

The chain couples TRBV5-4 to TRBJ1-2, with 11 nucleotides matching TRBD1. Germline loops: CDR1 SGHNT, CDR2 YYREEE (reference sequence). The CDR3 has 14 amino acids. Unmatched junction bases numbered 5, after V lost 4 bases and J lost 6 bases. The CDR3 is CASSPGQGGNGYTF. Written as DNA, the CDR3 is TGTGCCAGCAGCCCGGGACAGGGGGGAAATGGCTACACCTTC.

The chain has TRBV2 and TRBJ2-3; no clear D. Germline values: CDR1 SNHLY, CDR2 FYNNEI. This CDR3 is 12 amino acids long. V gave up 4 bases and J gave up 0 bases, with 2 bases separating them. CDR3 amino acids: CASSVSTDTQYF. In DNA, the CDR3 is TGTGCCAGCAGTGTAAGCACAGATACGCAGTATTTT.

The count of this clone is one. The chain joins TRBV7-6 to TRBJ2-7, with TRBD2 identical over 12 bases. Trimming took 4 bases from V and 5 from J; bases not matched to a gene: 6. CDR3 length: 15 residues. Germline lookup yields CDR1 SGHVS and CDR2 FNYEAQ. The CDR3 coding sequence is TGTGCCAGCAGCTCAACTAGCGGGAGGTTCCACGAGCAGTACTTC. Translated, it gives CASSSTSGRFHEQYF.

This sequence joins TRBV29-1 and TRBJ1-1; unclear D gene. Between the trimmed V and J ends, which lost 7 bases and 6 bases, there was a span of 15 bases. The CDR3 totals 12 residues. In germline, CDR1 is SQVTM, CDR2 ANQGSEA. The CDR3 sequence: CSGRPSLAEAFF. Written as DNA, the CDR3 is TGCAGCGGACGGCCTTCCCTTGCTGAAGCTTTCTTT.

The rearrangement links TRBV7-2 to TRBJ2-1, with TRBD2 matching over 7 bases. The CDR3 length is 15 residues. J was trimmed by 4 bases and V by 4 bases; bases with no gene match: 7. The germline CDR1 and CDR2 sequences are SGHTA and FQGNSA. CDR3 DNA: TGTGCCAGCAGCTCATCCTGGGGGGGGTACAATGAGCAGTTCTTC. The encoded protein is CASSSSWGGYNEQFF.

The gene calls are TRBV2 and TRBJ2-3, with 7 bases that match TRBD2. Germline V gives CDR1 SNHLY, CDR2 FYNNEI. Trimming cost V 1 base and J 6 bases; bases outside gene matches: 13. CDR3 length equals 17 residues. CDR3 region: CASSEGIGGGVSDTQYF. In DNA, the CDR3 is TGTGCCAGCAGTGAAGGGATTGGGGGAGGGGTTTCGGATACGCAGTATTTT.